These T cell receptor beta chains were read from a single sample in a study of T cell repertoires in breast cancer. TCRdb passed the emulsion pairing reads through MiXCR, listing each CDR3 protein once. In the table there are roughly 40,000 distinct CDR3 sequences, about 50% of which are singletons. Material for sequencing was CD8+ T cells. Receptor source: a pool of human donors with breast cancer or a healthy control (not recorded which). Both conserved end residues are part of each CDR3. Each record gives: clone size, D gene, J gene, V gene, CDR3 DNA, CDR3 protein. The D gene is left open where the match is weak. Expanded clones are given a class, and other clones once, few, many or no size at all.

abundance: .
d_gene: .
j_gene: TRBJ2-5
v_gene: TRBV11-2
CDR3nt: TGTGCCAGCAGCTCCCGGCCCCAAGAGACCCAGTACTTC
CDR3aa: CASSSRPQETQYF

abundance: .
d_gene: .
j_gene: TRBJ2-7
v_gene: TRBV6-1
CDR3nt: TGTGCCAGCAATACCTTTTGGACGGCCTCACCCTACGAGCAGTACTTC
CDR3aa: CASNTFWTASPYEQYF

abundance: few
d_gene: TRBD2
j_gene: TRBJ2-3
v_gene: TRBV7-3
CDR3nt: TGTGCCAGCAGCCCCGGGGGGACTAGCGGTCGATCGCAGTATTTT
CDR3aa: CASSPGGTSGRSQYF

abundance: .
d_gene: TRBD2
j_gene: TRBJ2-7
v_gene: TRBV10-3
CDR3nt: TGTGCCATCAGTGAGTCGGGGGGGAGAGAATACGAGCAGTACTTC
CDR3aa: CAISESGGREYEQYF

abundance: .
d_gene: TRBD2
j_gene: TRBJ2-5
v_gene: TRBV12-3/TRBV12-4
CDR3nt: TGTGCCAGCAGTTGGGTAACAGTAGCGGGAGGGCAAGAGACCCAGTACTTC
CDR3aa: CASSWVTVAGGQETQYF

abundance: few
d_gene: TRBD1
j_gene: TRBJ2-3
v_gene: TRBV12-3/TRBV12-4
CDR3nt: TGTGCCAGCAGTGATACGGGACAGACCTTAACAGATACGCAGTATTTT
CDR3aa: CASSDTGQTLTDTQYF

abundance: few
d_gene: .
j_gene: TRBJ1-5
v_gene: TRBV7-2
CDR3nt: TGTGCCAGCAGCTTAATTTTGGATCAGCCCCAGCATTTT
CDR3aa: CASSLILDQPQHF

abundance: .
d_gene: .
j_gene: TRBJ2-5
v_gene: TRBV4-2
CDR3nt: TGTGCCAGCAGCCCCTCCGCGGGGCCTCAAGAGACCCAGTACTTC
CDR3aa: CASSPSAGPQETQYF

abundance: .
d_gene: .
j_gene: TRBJ2-3
v_gene: TRBV7-8
CDR3nt: TGTGCCAGCAGCCACGGGCCAACGCAGTCCACAGATACGCAGTATTTT
CDR3aa: CASSHGPTQSTDTQYF

abundance: .
d_gene: .
j_gene: TRBJ2-1
v_gene: TRBV6-2/TRBV6-3
CDR3nt: TGTGCCAGCAGTTACTCACTAAGCCGCTCGATCTTC
CDR3aa: CASSYSLSRSIF

abundance: .
d_gene: TRBD2
j_gene: TRBJ2-3
v_gene: TRBV3-1
CDR3nt: TGTGCCACTCAGCAGACTAGCGGGACCACAGATACGCAGTATTTT
CDR3aa: CATQQTSGTTDTQYF

abundance: few
d_gene: .
j_gene: TRBJ1-2
v_gene: TRBV6-1
CDR3nt: TGTGCCAGCCATACCATCGGATCTAACTATGGCTACACCTTC
CDR3aa: CASHTIGSNYGYTF

abundance: few
d_gene: .
j_gene: TRBJ1-4
v_gene: TRBV20-1
CDR3nt: TGCAGTGCTAGAGGTATCCGGGATCTGCTGGATGAAAAACTGTTTTTT
CDR3aa: CSARGIRDLLDEKLFF

abundance: .
d_gene: .
j_gene: TRBJ2-1
v_gene: TRBV27
CDR3nt: TGTGCCAGCAGTTTACTCCACCGAGGCGCATTGAGCAATGAGCAGTTCTTC
CDR3aa: CASSLLHRGALSNEQFF

abundance: once
d_gene: .
j_gene: TRBJ2-1
v_gene: TRBV25-1
CDR3nt: TGTGCCAGCAGTCTATCCATGTTTGGCGAGCAGTTCTTC
CDR3aa: CASSLSMFGEQFF

abundance: .
d_gene: .
j_gene: TRBJ2-3
v_gene: TRBV10-3
CDR3nt: TGTGCCATCAGTGGGACTAATAGTGGTACAGATACGCAGTATTTT
CDR3aa: CAISGTNSGTDTQYF

abundance: .
d_gene: .
j_gene: TRBJ1-1
v_gene: TRBV12-3/TRBV12-4
CDR3nt: TGTGCCAGCAGCGGTGTTTACACTGAAGCTTTCTTT
CDR3aa: CASSGVYTEAFF

abundance: many
d_gene: .
j_gene: TRBJ1-1
v_gene: TRBV6-1
CDR3nt: TGTGCCACCCACGGCAGTCGGCGCACTGAAGCTTTCTTT
CDR3aa: CATHGSRRTEAFF

abundance: few
d_gene: .
j_gene: TRBJ2-5
v_gene: TRBV29-1
CDR3nt: TGCAGCGTTGGCGACGTAGGGACCCAGTACTTC
CDR3aa: CSVGDVGTQYF

abundance: once
d_gene: TRBD1
j_gene: TRBJ1-2
v_gene: TRBV25-1
CDR3nt: TGTGCCAGCGGCGAGGGGACAGGGGGGGACTACACCTTC
CDR3aa: CASGEGTGGDYTF

abundance: .
d_gene: .
j_gene: TRBJ1-4
v_gene: TRBV11-2
CDR3nt: TGTGCCAGCAGCGAGTGGGATGAAAAACTGTTTTTT
CDR3aa: CASSEWDEKLFF

abundance: .
d_gene: TRBD1
j_gene: TRBJ1-1
v_gene: TRBV7-9
CDR3nt: TGTGCCGCGGGGGGGACAGTTAACAGTGAAGCTTTCTTT
CDR3aa: CAAGGTVNSEAFF

abundance: once
d_gene: .
j_gene: TRBJ2-7
v_gene: TRBV27
CDR3nt: TGTGCCAGCAGTTTTAGGGGTTACTCCTACGACCAGTACTTC
CDR3aa: CASSFRGYSYDQYF

abundance: .
d_gene: .
j_gene: TRBJ2-3
v_gene: TRBV6-9
CDR3nt: TGTGCCAGCAGTTTCACCTATTCTAACACGGATACGCAGTATTTT
CDR3aa: CASSFTYSNTDTQYF

abundance: few
d_gene: TRBD1
j_gene: TRBJ2-1
v_gene: TRBV7-6
CDR3nt: TGTGCCAGCAGCTTGGCGGGACAGGGGAGGAATGAGCAGTTCTTC
CDR3aa: CASSLAGQGRNEQFF

abundance: .
d_gene: TRBD1
j_gene: TRBJ2-4
v_gene: TRBV20-1
CDR3nt: TGCAGTGCTACCCGGACAGGGAAGGACATTCAGTACTTC
CDR3aa: CSATRTGKDIQYF

abundance: .
d_gene: TRBD2
j_gene: TRBJ2-1
v_gene: TRBV6-1
CDR3nt: TGTGCCAGTCATAGCGGGGGTGTCTCCTACAATGAGCAGTTCTTC
CDR3aa: CASHSGGVSYNEQFF

abundance: .
d_gene: .
j_gene: TRBJ2-1
v_gene: TRBV16
CDR3nt: TGTGCCAGCAGCCTCTTACACAGCGTGAACAATGAGCAGTTCTTC
CDR3aa: CASSLLHSVNNEQFF

abundance: .
d_gene: .
j_gene: TRBJ2-7
v_gene: TRBV18
CDR3nt: TGTGCCAGCTCGCTAACAGAGGACTACGAGCAGTACTTC
CDR3aa: CASSLTEDYEQYF

abundance: few
d_gene: TRBD1
j_gene: TRBJ1-5
v_gene: TRBV19
CDR3nt: TGTGCCAGTAGTATCACGGGACAGGGGCAGCCCCAGCATTTT
CDR3aa: CASSITGQGQPQHF

abundance: .
d_gene: .
j_gene: TRBJ2-7
v_gene: TRBV11-2
CDR3nt: TGTGCCAGCAGCTTAGGGTACTCCTACGAGCAGTACTTC
CDR3aa: CASSLGYSYEQYF

abundance: .
d_gene: .
j_gene: TRBJ2-7
v_gene: TRBV20-1
CDR3nt: TGCAGTGCTAGAGGTGGACTCTCCTACGAGCAGTACTTC
CDR3aa: CSARGGLSYEQYF

abundance: .
d_gene: TRBD2
j_gene: TRBJ2-3
v_gene: TRBV5-1
CDR3nt: TGCGCCAGCAGCTTATGGACTAGCGGGAGTCAAGATACGCAGTATTTT
CDR3aa: CASSLWTSGSQDTQYF

abundance: few
d_gene: .
j_gene: TRBJ2-7
v_gene: TRBV18
CDR3nt: TGTGCCAGCTCACCAGGAGCCTACGAGCAGTACTTC
CDR3aa: CASSPGAYEQYF

abundance: few
d_gene: .
j_gene: TRBJ2-5
v_gene: TRBV7-9
CDR3nt: TGTGCCAGCAGCTCAGCAGAGGTGGGGGAGACCCAGTACTTC
CDR3aa: CASSSAEVGETQYF

abundance: .
d_gene: .
j_gene: TRBJ2-1
v_gene: TRBV7-3
CDR3nt: TGTGCCAGCAACCCAGCATTGCGCAATGAGCAGTTCTTC
CDR3aa: CASNPALRNEQFF

abundance: few
d_gene: TRBD2
j_gene: TRBJ2-3
v_gene: TRBV6-2/TRBV6-3
CDR3nt: TGTGCCAGCAGTGACCCCGGACTAGCGGCCACAGATACGCAGTATTTT
CDR3aa: CASSDPGLAATDTQYF

abundance: many
d_gene: TRBD2
j_gene: TRBJ2-1
v_gene: TRBV7-2
CDR3nt: TGTGCCAGCAGCCTCCGGACTAGAGGGTACAATGAGCAGTTCTTC
CDR3aa: CASSLRTRGYNEQFF

abundance: .
d_gene: TRBD2
j_gene: TRBJ2-5
v_gene: TRBV12-3/TRBV12-4
CDR3nt: TGTGCCAGCAGTCCCCCAGGAGCCAGCGGGAGGGAGGAGACCCAGTACTTC
CDR3aa: CASSPPGASGREETQYF

abundance: few
d_gene: .
j_gene: TRBJ2-1
v_gene: TRBV3-1
CDR3nt: TGTGCCAGCAGCAAAGGGTGGGGTGAGCAGTTCTTC
CDR3aa: CASSKGWGEQFF

abundance: few
d_gene: TRBD2
j_gene: TRBJ2-7
v_gene: TRBV2
CDR3nt: TGTGCCAGCAGTGATTTGGGGGGGGTTACCTACGAGCAGTACTTC
CDR3aa: CASSDLGGVTYEQYF

abundance: .
d_gene: .
j_gene: TRBJ1-1
v_gene: TRBV12-3/TRBV12-4
CDR3nt: TGTGCCAGCAGTTCGAAGGGCTACACTGAAGCTTTCTTT
CDR3aa: CASSSKGYTEAFF

abundance: .
d_gene: .
j_gene: TRBJ2-3
v_gene: TRBV12-3/TRBV12-4
CDR3nt: TGTGCCAGCAGTGCGACGACTACTCCTAGCACAGATACGCAGTATTTT
CDR3aa: CASSATTTPSTDTQYF